The 32 T cell receptor beta chains reported below all come from one sample, sequenced in a study of T cells after posttransplantation cyclophosphamide. Clones were sequenced by immunoSEQ multiplex PCR, and TCRdb holds only the in-frame ones, with some missing. The profile covers around 50,000 clones, with roughly 92% appearing a single time and around 3% taken by the ten largest. The sample taken for sequencing was PBMCs. These TCRs come from a woman in her 50s in good health and a related stem cell transplant donor.

This chain connects TRBV15 to TRBJ2-1, with 9 bases that match TRBD2. CDR1 is LNHNV, CDR2 YYDKDF, per germline (reference sequence). The length of the CDR3 is 14 residues. Losses at the gene ends were 6 bases for V and 10 bases for J; bases not matched to a gene: 10. In DNA form, the CDR3 reads TGTGCCACCAGGTCTAGCGGGGTACGGAAGGAGCAGTTCTTC. It yields the protein CATRSSGVRKEQFF.

V and J are TRBV5-4 and TRBJ1-1; 7 bases map to TRBD1. This CDR3 has 14 amino acids. Germline V gene sequence: CDR1 SGHNT, CDR2 YYREEE (reference sequence). The V gene end was trimmed by 1 base and the J gene end by 6 bases; junction bases not matched to a gene: 6. As DNA, the CDR3 is TGTGCCAGCAGCTTGAGACAGGGAAACCCTGAAGCTTTCTTT. As protein: CASSLRQGNPEAFF.

The J gene is TRBJ2-7, the V gene TRBV6-1; D unresolved. V was cut by 0 bases and J by 2 bases, with 11 bases left in between. The CDR3 has 15 residues. Germline V CDR1 and CDR2: MNHNS, SASEGT. The DNA for the CDR3 is TGTGCCAGCAGTGAAGCGGGCGTTATGGCCTACGAGCAGTACTTC. This translates into CASSEAGVMAYEQYF.

The rearrangement uses TRBV10-3 and TRBJ1-2; D may be TRBD1 (5 bases). There are 14 residues in the CDR3. V was trimmed by 7 bases and J by 4 bases, leaving 16 bases between them. Germline-derived CDR1 and CDR2 are ENHRY and SYGVKD. Here the CDR3 reads CAITEGEAGYGYTF. In nucleotides, the CDR3 is TGTGCCATCACTGAAGGGGAAGCGGGCTATGGCTACACCTTC.

The chain combines TRBV6-1 with TRBJ2-5, with a weak D call TRBD2 (5 bases). The V gene's germline CDR1 is MNHNS and CDR2 SASEGT. V gave up 5 bases and J gave up 2 bases, with 15 bases separating them. The CDR3 consists of 15 residues. The CDR3 loop is CASSSRGIKQETQYF. The DNA for the CDR3 is TGTGCCAGCAGTAGTCGGGGTATCAAACAAGAGACCCAGTACTTC.

V is TRBV7-9 and J is TRBJ2-3; unclear D gene. In germline, CDR1 is SEHNR, CDR2 FQNEAQ (reference sequence). V lost 2 bases and J 3 bases, leaving 9 bases between the germline ends. The CDR3 consists of 14 residues. The chain's CDR3 is CASSLYASTDTQYF. Written as DNA, the CDR3 is TGTGCCAGCAGCTTATACGCCAGTACAGATACGCAGTATTTT.

CDR3 nucleotide sequence: TGTGCCAGCAGCTTAGTAACGTGGGGGACAGGGTCCGTCTACGAGCAGTACTTC. It is translated as CASSLVTWGTGSVYEQYF. The chain is built from TRBV7-2 and TRBJ2-7; 9 nucleotides align to TRBD1. Germline CDR1 SGHTA, CDR2 FQGNSA. The CDR3 consists of 18 residues. The V segment lost 1 base and the J segment 3 bases; nucleotides outside the gene matches: 13.

V usage is TRBV5-3 and J usage is TRBJ2-3; D ambiguous. TRBV5-3 is an ORF, and what it does is uncertain. V was cut by 2 bases and J by 5 bases, with 6 bases left in between. CDR3 size: 12 residues. This CDR3 reads CARSFPGDTQYF. Here the CDR3 DNA reads TGTGCCAGAAGCTTCCCGGGAGATACGCAGTATTTT.

This chain links TRBV28 with TRBJ2-7; D is perhaps TRBD2 (7 bases). V was clipped by 5 bases and J by 0 bases, with 17 bases between them. Germline CDR1 and CDR2: MDHEN and SYDVKM. This CDR3 has 16 residues. The CDR3 sequence is CASSPLGGGSSYEQYF. In DNA, the CDR3 is TGTGCCAGCAGTCCATTAGGGGGGGGAAGCTCCTACGAGCAGTACTTC.

This chain links TRBV7-9 with TRBJ1-5; D is ambiguous. Trimming left V 2 bases short and J 4 bases short, with 12 bases between. The germline gives CDR1 SEHNR, CDR2 FQNEAQ (reference sequence). This CDR3 has 15 amino acids. CDR3: CASSLTGAVNQPQHF. The CDR3 DNA follows: TGTGCCAGCAGCTTAACCGGAGCTGTAAATCAGCCCCAGCATTTT.

CDR3 in amino acids: CSVAGVAGQPQHF. The CDR3 nucleotides are TGCAGCGTTGCCGGAGTCGCCGGTCAGCCCCAGCATTTT. The chain couples TRBV29-1 to TRBJ1-5; D is unclear. Germline CDR1 is SQVTM and CDR2 is ANQGSEA. V shed 4 bases and J shed 6 bases, with 13 bases lying between them. This CDR3 region has 13 residues.

The chain recombines TRBV2 with TRBJ2-2; 9 nucleotides align to TRBD1. This CDR3 comprises 16 residues. Germline-derived CDR1 and CDR2 are SNHLY and FYNNEI. With V trimmed by 3 bases and J by 7 bases, 9 bases remained unmatched. CDR3 in amino acids: CASSEAGTGTGGELFF. In nucleotides, the CDR3 is TGTGCCAGCAGTGAGGCCGGGACAGGGACCGGCGGGGAGCTGTTTTTT.

V usage is TRBV6-6 and J usage is TRBJ2-1, with TRBD2 matching over 7 bases. Per the germline V gene, CDR1 is MNHNY and CDR2 is SVGAGI (reference sequence). V dropped 0 bases and J dropped 4; count of bases not matched to a gene: 6. The CDR3 has 16 amino acids. CDR3 loop: CASSYSGGGVYNEQFF. CDR3 nucleotide sequence: TGTGCCAGCAGTTACTCTGGGGGGGGAGTATACAATGAGCAGTTCTTC.

This clone came up once. V and J are TRBV9 and TRBJ1-2, with D uncertain. V dropped 0 bases and J dropped 8 bases, with 8 bases sitting between them. This CDR3 is 12 amino acids long. Germline V lookup: CDR1 SGDLS, CDR2 YYNGEE. CDR3 in amino acids: CASSVEGSGYTF. CDR3 nucleotide sequence: TGTGCCAGCAGCGTAGAAGGGAGCGGCTACACCTTC.

The sample holds a few counts of this clone. V and J are TRBV2 and TRBJ1-1; D not resolved. The ends were cut back, 6 bases at V and 0 bases at J, with 17 bases in the middle. This CDR3 is built from 16 residues. Germline V gene data show CDR1 as SNHLY and CDR2 as FYNNEI. CDR3 region: CASRDPGSNMNTEAFF. The DNA of the CDR3 is TGTGCCAGCAGAGACCCGGGTTCCAACATGAACACTGAAGCTTTCTTT.

This clone came up once. The J gene is TRBJ2-3, the V gene TRBV11-3; 11 bases fit TRBD2. The CDR3 consists of 15 residues. The V gene's germline CDR1 is SGHNT and CDR2 YENEEA. Trimming cost V 4 bases and J 5 bases; bases outside gene matches: 5. The DNA of the CDR3 is TGTGCCAGCAGCTCGCCAGGGACTAGCGGAGATACGCAGTATTTT. It specifies CASSSPGTSGDTQYF.

The chain couples TRBV30 to TRBJ2-7; 9 bases match TRBD1. Germline values: CDR1 GTSNPN, CDR2 SVGIG (reference sequence). Trimming took 3 bases from V and 6 from J; bases not matched to a gene: 9. The CDR3 is made up of 14 amino acids. In nucleotides, the CDR3 is TGTGCCTGGAGCCGACCGGGACAGGGTGGCGAGCAGTACTTC. Translated, it gives CAWSRPGQGGEQYF.

The chain combines TRBV27 with TRBJ2-7, with a tentative D call TRBD2 (6 bases). Germline V gene sequence: CDR1 MNHEY, CDR2 SMNVEV (reference sequence). The CDR3 has 13 amino acids. Trimming cost V 0 bases and J 6 bases, with 9 bases left between them. The CDR3 loop is CASSLSLGGEQYF. The CDR3 DNA reads as TGTGCCAGCAGTTTATCTTTGGGGGGCGAGCAGTACTTC.

The rearrangement joins TRBV6-5 to TRBJ1-3; D is uncertain. Germline values: CDR1 MNHEY, CDR2 SVGAGI. V was clipped by 5 bases and J by 0 bases, with 11 bases between them. CDR3 length: 15 amino acids. The CDR3 protein is CASSVSGFSGNTIYF. CDR3 DNA sequence: TGTGCCAGCAGTGTGAGCGGTTTCTCTGGAAACACCATATATTTT.

The chain employs TRBV7-3 and TRBJ1-2; 8 bases are a match to TRBD1. The J segment lost 7 bases and the V segment lost 5 bases, leaving 6 bases of the junction unmatched. Germline values: CDR1 SGHTA, CDR2 FQGTGA. This CDR3 contains 13 residues. The CDR3, as DNA: TGTGCCAGCAGCCTGGACAGGGTTGGTGGCTACACCTTC. Translation: CASSLDRVGGYTF. Full variable domain (rest looked up from reference TRBV7-3 and TRBJ1-2): GAGVSQTPSNKVTEKGKYVELRCDPISGHTALYWYRQSLGQGPEFLIYFQGTGAADDSGLPNDRFFAVRPEGSVSTLKIQRTERGDSAVYLCASSLDRVGGYTFGSGTRLTVV.

The chain combines TRBV27 with TRBJ1-6, with D possibly matching TRBD1 (5 bases). Germline V gene lookup returns CDR1 MNHEY and CDR2 SMNVEV (reference sequence). The CDR3 is 14 amino acids. Trimming took off 4 bases at V and 8 bases at J, with 12 bases between the two ends. The chain's CDR3 is CASSSRLGDSPLHF. In DNA form, the CDR3 reads TGTGCCAGCAGTTCCCGATTAGGGGATTCACCCCTCCACTTT.

The chain recombines TRBV4-1 with TRBJ2-7, with TRBD2 matching over 12 bases. This CDR3 has 17 amino acids. Germline assignment: CDR1 MGHRA and CDR2 YSYEKL. The junction had 7 bases not matched to a gene; V was cut back by 1 base and J by 3 bases. The CDR3 region is CASSQALSTSGSYEQYF. For the CDR3, the DNA is TGCGCCAGCAGCCAAGCTCTATCGACTAGCGGGAGCTACGAGCAGTACTTC.

The rearrangement joins TRBV14 to TRBJ2-3; the D is unclear. V shed 3 bases and J shed 4 bases, with 5 bases lying between them. The CDR3 is made up of 12 amino acids. Germline assignment: CDR1 SGHDN and CDR2 FVKESK. The DNA of the CDR3 is TGTGCCAGCAGCCACTGGCCAGATACGCAGTATTTT. Its protein is CASSHWPDTQYF.

The gene calls are TRBV18 and TRBJ1-6, with 8 nucleotides matching TRBD1. The J segment lost 4 bases and the V segment lost 2 bases, leaving 10 bases of the junction unmatched. Germline CDR1 KGHSH, CDR2 LQKENI. This CDR3 region has 18 residues. CDR3 nucleotide sequence: TGTGCCAGCTCACCAAATCCGTACCGGGACAGGTATAATTCACCCCTCCACTTT. This codes for CASSPNPYRDRYNSPLHF.

This chain uses TRBV5-5 with TRBJ2-1; 7 bases fit TRBD1. J gave up 5 bases and V 4 bases, and 6 bases lay outside the gene matches. The CDR3 has 14 residues. Looked up from germline, CDR1 is SGHKS and CDR2 is YYEKEE (reference sequence). The CDR3 loop reads CASSVDRADNEQFF. The DNA for the CDR3 is TGTGCCAGCAGCGTCGACAGGGCCGACAATGAGCAGTTCTTC.

V gene TRBV6-5 combines with J gene TRBJ1-1; no reliable D call. Trimming removed 2 bases at V and 5 bases at J, with 9 bases between. CDR1 is MNHEY and CDR2 is SVGAGI in the germline V gene. The CDR3 sequence is 13 residues long. The CDR3 loop is CASSYAMRTEAFF. For the CDR3, the DNA is TGTGCCAGCAGTTACGCGATGCGAACTGAAGCTTTCTTT.

The V gene is TRBV7-9, the J gene TRBJ2-7; D is undetermined. With 3 bases removed from V and 5 bases from J, the gap between germline ends came to 5 bases. Germline lookup yields CDR1 SEHNR and CDR2 FQNEAQ (reference sequence). CDR3 length equals 11 residues. The CDR3 nucleotides read TGTGCCAGCAGCTTTTCGGACGAGCAGTACTTC. Amino acid sequence: CASSFSDEQYF.

The chain carries TRBV30 and TRBJ1-4, with a possible D match to TRBD1 (6 bases). Trimming left V 8 bases short and J 4 bases short, with 14 bases between. The CDR3 extends over 13 amino acids. The germline V gene has CDR1 GTSNPN and CDR2 SVGIG (reference sequence). CDR3 in amino acids: CARRDTHNEKLFF. In DNA, the CDR3 is TGTGCCCGCCGGGACACCCATAATGAAAAACTGTTTTTT. The variable domain in full, completed from reference TRBV30 and TRBJ1-4, reads SQTIHQWPATLVQPVGSPLSLECTVEGTSNPNLYWYRQAAGRGLQLLFYSVGIGQISSEVPQNLSASRPQDRQFILSSKKLLLSDSGFYLCARRDTHNEKLFFGSGTQLSVL.

The chain is built from TRBV5-5 and TRBJ2-1, with D perhaps TRBD1 (6 bases). Trimming removed 3 bases from V and 6 bases from J, with 22 bases in between. The CDR3 is 17 residues long. Germline-derived CDR1 and CDR2 are SGHKS and YYEKEE (reference sequence). CDR3 amino acids: CASSYYREMGLSNEQFF. CDR3 nucleotides: TGTGCCAGCAGCTATTACAGGGAGATGGGTCTGAGCAATGAGCAGTTCTTC. The whole variable domain, remainder taken from reference TRBV5-5 and TRBJ2-1, is DAGVTQSPTHLIKTRGQQVTLRCSPISGHKSVSWYQQVLGQGPQFIFQYYEKEERGRGNFPDRFSARQFPNYSSELNVNALLLGDSALYLCASSYYREMGLSNEQFFGPGTRLTVL.

The chain combines TRBV6-6 with TRBJ2-7; no clear D. The germline V gene encodes CDR1 MNHNY and CDR2 SVGAGI (reference sequence). Trimming took 2 bases from V and 1 from J, leaving 6 bases between them. This CDR3 spans 13 amino acids. Here the CDR3 reads CASSYPLSYEQYF. The CDR3 nucleotides read TGTGCCAGCAGTTACCCCCTTTCCTACGAGCAGTACTTC.

This chain joins TRBV11-2 and TRBJ2-4; 7 positions agree with TRBD2. The CDR3 runs to 17 residues. Per the germline V gene, CDR1 is SGHAT and CDR2 is FQNNGV. The trim removed 4 bases at V and 7 bases at J, leaving 16 bases unmatched. In DNA, the CDR3 is TGTGCCAGCAGCTCCCGAGCGGGAACCCGGGATATCAACATTCAGTACTTC. It yields the protein CASSSRAGTRDINIQYF.

This chain joins TRBV5-1 and TRBJ2-3, with D possibly matching TRBD1 (7 bases). From germline, CDR1 is SGHRS and CDR2 YFSETQ. Between the trimmed V and J ends, which lost 4 bases and 2 bases, there was a span of 14 bases. This CDR3 contains 15 residues. CDR3 bases: TGCGCCAGCAGCCAAAGCAGGGGGGACACAGATACGCAGTATTTT. It yields the protein CASSQSRGDTDTQYF.